This TCR beta chain originates from a study of T cells after yellow fever vaccination. The length of the CDR3 is 17 residues. Germline V gene lookup returns CDR1 LGHNA and CDR2 YNFKEQ. V was shortened by 5 bases and J by 0 bases, with 19 bases between the two germline ends. Template-switching 5'RACE yielded the TCR cDNA; a universal primer site and UMIs were added in the process. TCRdb analysed the 5' RACE reads with MiXCR anew, one entry per CDR3 protein. Of nearly 350,000 distinct CDR3 sequences in the sample, roughly 8.3% were seen once. The chain links TRBV4-2 to TRBJ1-1; no clear D gene. Sequenced material: PBMCs, taken about 41 days after the first yellow fever vaccination. The TCR was taken from a man aged 18 to 35 who received the YFV17D yellow fever vaccine. The CDR3 sequence: CASSKVWRSGMNTEAFF. The CDR3 DNA reads TGTGCCAGCAGCAAAGTGTGGAGGTCGGGAATGAACACTGAAGCTTTCTTT.